These 27 T cell receptor beta chains came from one sample sequenced in a study of blood T cells in healthy people across ages. It was with a sample-barcoded 5' primer and a J-beta primer mix that a second PCR of about 7 to 12 cycles was run. MiXCR, applied by TCRdb to the 5' RACE reads, yields one record per CDR3 protein. The repertoire holds fewer than 650,000 distinct CDR3 sequences, about 27% seen once, with approximately 3.5% in the top ten. A further study also used this sample, focusing on T cells of mothers and their children.

Sequencing input: blood. The receptors come from a boy aged 2 to 10 in good health.

This clonotype was seen only a few times. This rearrangement joins TRBV29-1 to TRBJ1-1, with D possibly matching TRBD1 (6 bases). Trimming left V 5 bases short and J 0 bases short, with 13 bases between. Germline CDR1 reads SQVTM; CDR2 reads ANQGSEA. CDR3 size: 14 residues. As DNA, the CDR3 is TGCAGCGTTCTTGGGGGGCTGTTGAACACTGAAGCTTTCTTT. Amino acid sequence: CSVLGGLLNTEAFF.

This clonotype was observed a handful of times. The chain combines TRBV10-1 with TRBJ2-2; 9 bases line up with TRBD2. Germline V gives CDR1 WNHNN, CDR2 SYGVQD (reference sequence). J gave up 6 bases and V 3 bases, and 11 bases lay outside the gene matches. CDR3 length: 17 residues. This chain's CDR3 is CASSDPTGTSLPGELFF. CDR3 nucleotides: TGCGCCAGCAGTGATCCTACCGGGACTAGCCTCCCCGGGGAGCTGTTTTTT.

J is TRBJ2-5 and V is TRBV4-3; 13 bases map to TRBD2. V dropped 7 bases and J dropped 2; count of bases not matched to a gene: 13. This CDR3 comprises 18 residues. CDR1 LGHNA and CDR2 YSLEER come from the germline V gene. Here the CDR3 reads CASTPGLAGKMLQETQYF. Here the CDR3 DNA reads TGCGCCAGCACTCCGGGACTAGCGGGAAAGATGTTACAAGAGACCCAGTACTTC.

The rearrangement uses TRBV11-2 and TRBJ1-2; D is unresolved. The germline V gene has CDR1 SGHAT and CDR2 FQNNGV. V lost 5 bases to trimming and J lost 0 bases, with 10 bases between them. CDR3 length: 14 amino acids. CDR3 loop: CASSTLPPNYGYTF. CDR3 nucleotide sequence: TGTGCCAGCAGCACCCTTCCCCCTAACTATGGCTACACCTTC.

In its sample, this clonotype was seen a few times. CDR3 residues: CASSSTPGPLRETQYF. Written as DNA, the CDR3 is TGTGCCAGCAGCTCCACGCCGGGACCGCTGAGGGAGACCCAGTACTTC. The chain combines TRBV7-2 with TRBJ2-5; D may be TRBD1 or TRBD2 (5 bases each). V was shortened by 4 bases and J by 5 bases, with 20 bases between the two germline ends. The CDR3 is 16 amino acids. Germline CDR1 reads SGHTA; CDR2 reads FQGNSA.

The CDR3 region is CATSRDLRDATQYF. As DNA, the CDR3 is TGTGCCACCAGCAGAGATTTGAGGGACGCGACCCAGTACTTC. The chain joins TRBV15 to TRBJ2-5; D tentatively fits TRBD1 or TRBD2 (5 bases each). CDR1 and CDR2 (germline): LNHNV, YYDKDF (reference sequence). The CDR3 is 14 residues long. Trimming cost V 0 bases and J 7 bases, with 12 bases left between them.

The chain joins TRBV12-3 or TRBV12-4 to TRBJ2-5, with D maybe TRBD1 (6 bases). Trimming shortened V by 1 base and J by 4 bases, and 7 bases separated the two germline ends. The CDR3 runs 13 residues. The CDR3 DNA is TGTGCCAGCAGTTTAGGGACAGTAGAGACCCAGTACTTC. As protein: CASSLGTVETQYF.

This chain joins TRBV3-1 and TRBJ1-2; no firm D call. The CDR3 extends over 16 amino acids. Trimming removed 1 base at V and 3 bases at J, with 15 bases between. Germline V gene lookup returns CDR1 LGHDT and CDR2 YNNKEL (reference sequence). CDR3: CASSQVRSGPHYGYTF. In DNA form, the CDR3 reads TGTGCCAGCAGCCAAGTTAGAAGTGGCCCTCACTATGGCTACACCTTC.

The chain is built from TRBV20-1 and TRBJ2-7, with D perhaps being TRBD1 or TRBD2 (5 bases each). There are 14 residues in the CDR3. Germline CDR1 DFQATT, CDR2 SNEGSKA (reference sequence). Trimming removed 1 base from V and 5 bases from J, with 15 bases in between. The CDR3 DNA sequence: TGCAGTGCTAGAGCGGGGCTGGGTACCCACGAGCAGTACTTC. It yields the protein CSARAGLGTHEQYF.

This clonotype was counted a few times. This chain connects TRBV10-3 to TRBJ2-3; D ambiguous. Per the germline V gene, CDR1 is ENHRY and CDR2 is SYGVKD. The germline V and J ends were trimmed by 0 bases and 4 bases, with 5 bases remaining between them. CDR3 length equals 13 residues. The CDR3 nucleotides are TGTGCCATCAGTGAGTCCTCCGCAGATACGCAGTATTTT. It translates to CAISESSADTQYF.

This chain links TRBV6-6 with TRBJ2-5; 8 bases are a match to TRBD2. The DNA end is a closer match to TRBJ2-7, so the J assignment may be wrong. CDR3 length: 14 residues. Germline loops: CDR1 MNHNY, CDR2 SVGAGI (reference sequence). The CDR3 reads CASSVAGGVPEQYF. The CDR3 DNA sequence: TGTGCCAGCAGTGTTGCGGGAGGAGTTCCCGAGCAGTACTTC.

The V gene is TRBV18, the J gene TRBJ1-1; 7 nucleotides line up with TRBD1. The ends lost 4 bases at V and 1 base at J; junction bases unmatched: 3. The CDR3 is 14 amino acids. Germline assignment: CDR1 KGHSH and CDR2 LQKENI. The CDR3 DNA is TGTGCCAGCTCACAAAAGGGGGCGAACACTGAAGCTTTCTTT. Translation gives CASSQKGANTEAFF.

This clonotype was observed once. The junction and the germline gene differ at one end; a read error may be behind it. This chain connects TRBV5-1 to TRBJ1-4; D not resolved. From germline, CDR1 is SGHRS and CDR2 YFSETQ. The CDR3 is made up of 16 amino acids. CDR3 coding DNA: TGCGCCAGCAGCTTGGGGCATCCTCTGGCTCATGAAAAACTGGTTTTT. It codes for CASSLGHPLAHEKLVF. Using reference TRBV5-1 and TRBJ1-4 for the parts outside the CDR3, the full variable domain is KAGVTQTPRYLIKTRGQQVTLSCSPISGHRSVSWYQQTPGQGLQFLFEYFSETQRNKGNFPGRFSGRQFSNSRSEMNVSTLELGDSALYLCASSLGHPLAHEKLVFGSGTQLSVL.

This clonotype was detected a few times. The chain uses TRBV2 and TRBJ1-2; perhaps TRBD1 as D (5 bases). Germline-derived CDR1 and CDR2 are SNHLY and FYNNEI. The CDR3 loop spans 11 amino acids. V gave up 6 bases and J gave up 11 bases, with 13 bases separating them. CDR3 loop: CASREGKWYTF. CDR3 nucleotides: TGTGCCAGCAGAGAGGGGAAGTGGTACACCTTC.

The chain joins TRBV11-2 to TRBJ2-7, with D possibly being TRBD2 (6 bases). The CDR3 totals 13 residues. Trimming shortened V by 5 bases and J by 3 bases, and 11 bases separated the two germline ends. Germline values: CDR1 SGHAT, CDR2 FQNNGV. CDR3 nucleotide sequence: TGTGCCAGCAGCCCACTGACTAGCTACGAGCAGTACTTC. Translating gives CASSPLTSYEQYF.

J is TRBJ2-3 and V is TRBV2, with D maybe TRBD1 (5 bases). The CDR3 extends over 11 amino acids. The germline CDR1 and CDR2 sequences are SNHLY and FYNNEI. The V end lost 7 bases, the J end lost 11 bases, and 13 bases lay between the germline ends. The CDR3 spells CASIGDSRQYF. The CDR3 region has the DNA TGTGCCAGCATTGGTGACAGCAGGCAGTATTTT.

The J gene is TRBJ2-5, the V gene TRBV7-9; 8 bases are shared with TRBD2. Germline V gene lookup returns CDR1 SEHNR and CDR2 FQNEAQ (reference sequence). CDR3 length: 16 residues. Trimming removed 5 bases from V and 1 base from J; junction bases left unmatched: 9. In DNA form, the CDR3 reads TGTGCCAGCAGCCCGCCCGTAGCGGGGTCCCAAGAGACCCAGTACTTC. Translated, it gives CASSPPVAGSQETQYF. Complete variable domain (other parts from reference TRBV7-9 and TRBJ2-5): DTGVSQNPRHKITKRGQNVTFRCDPISEHNRLYWYRQTLGQGPEFLTYFQNEAQLEKSRLLSDRFSAERPKGSFSTLEIQRTEQGDSAMYLCASSPPVAGSQETQYFGPGTRLLVL.

The table lists this clonotype with a few counts. V and J are TRBV6-5 and TRBJ2-5; tentatively, D is TRBD2 (7 bases). CDR1 is MNHEY, CDR2 SVGAGI, per germline. Trimming removed 2 bases at V and 7 bases at J, with 17 bases between. CDR3 length: 15 residues. The CDR3 DNA sequence: TGTGCCAGCAGTTACGGGGGCGGGAGCGGTGCGACCCAGTACTTC. Translation gives CASSYGGGSGATQYF.

The sample holds many counts of this clonotype. The chain couples TRBV7-9 to TRBJ1-1; 8 bases agree with TRBD1. The germline V gene has CDR1 SEHNR and CDR2 FQNEAQ (reference sequence). The CDR3 loop spans 13 amino acids. V trimming: 5 bases; J trimming: 1 base; junction bases outside the gene matches: 0. CDR3 in DNA: TGTGCCAGCAGCGGACAGGGGAACACTGAAGCTTTCTTT. Protein: CASSGQGNTEAFF. The full variable domain, with the rest looked up from reference TRBV7-9 and TRBJ1-1, is DTGVSQNPRHKITKRGQNVTFRCDPISEHNRLYWYRQTLGQGPEFLTYFQNEAQLEKSRLLSDRFSAERPKGSFSTLEIQRTEQGDSAMYLCASSGQGNTEAFFGQGTRLTVV.

This clonotype was found a few times. The chain joins TRBV12-3 or TRBV12-4 to TRBJ1-5; D not resolved. V was pared by 5 bases and J by 4 bases, with 9 bases between. CDR3 size: 13 residues. Written as DNA, the CDR3 is TGTGCCAGCAGTAAAAGCAGTAATCAGCCCCAGCATTTT. Amino acids: CASSKSSNQPQHF.

This clonotype was seen ten or more times. The chain employs TRBV7-9 and TRBJ1-4, with D maybe TRBD1 (5 bases). The CDR3 is 18 amino acids. Germline V CDR1 and CDR2: SEHNR, FQNEAQ (reference sequence). Trimming shortened V by 4 bases and J by 8 bases, and 26 bases separated the two germline ends. In DNA form, the CDR3 reads TGTGCCAGCAGCTCCCCCTCAGGGTCGGCTAACCGAGAGGAAAAACTGTTTTTT. Its translation is CASSSPSGSANREEKLFF.

This clonotype occurred many times. The J gene is TRBJ1-2, the V gene TRBV5-4, with D hard to call. There are 14 residues in the CDR3. CDR1 and CDR2 (germline): SGHNT, YYREEE (reference sequence). Trimming left V 0 bases short and J 3 bases short, with 9 bases between. CDR3 sequence: CASSLGGGDYGYTF. CDR3 DNA: TGTGCCAGCAGCTTGGGAGGTGGGGACTATGGCTACACCTTC.

The V call is TRBV27, the J call TRBJ1-2; no clear D gene. Trimming took 6 bases from V and 8 from J, leaving 16 bases between them. CDR1 is MNHEY, CDR2 SMNVEV, per germline (reference sequence). This CDR3 is built from 13 residues. The DNA for the CDR3 is TGTGCCAGCAGGGCGGACCCCCTTATGGGCTACACCTTC. This sequence encodes CASRADPLMGYTF.

The rearrangement links TRBV5-1 to TRBJ2-5; 8 positions match TRBD1. The CDR3 is made up of 15 amino acids. Trimming cost V 4 bases and J 4 bases; bases outside gene matches: 9. Germline lookup yields CDR1 SGHRS and CDR2 YFSETQ. As DNA, the CDR3 is TGCGCCAGCAGCCCGAACCCGACAGGGGTAGAGACCCAGTACTTC. Amino acid sequence: CASSPNPTGVETQYF.

Details on this clonotype: The junction departs from the called germline gene at one end, perhaps through a read error. V gene TRBV6-1 combines with J gene TRBJ2-3; no clear D gene. CDR1 and CDR2 from the germline V gene are MNHNS and SASEGT. This CDR3 is built from 13 residues. The CDR3 nucleotides are TGTGCCAGCAGGGGTTATAGCACAGATACACAGTATTTT. Its protein product is CASRGYSTDTQYF.

This clonotype has just a few counts. The chain links TRBV5-4 to TRBJ2-7, with 7 bases matching TRBD2. This CDR3 has 15 residues. Germline V gene sequence: CDR1 SGHNT, CDR2 YYREEE (reference sequence). After removal of 4 bases from V and 4 bases from J, the junction contained 11 bases not matched to a gene. The CDR3: CASSLGRGGPYEQYF. The DNA for the CDR3 is TGTGCCAGCAGCCTGGGGAGGGGTGGACCTTACGAGCAGTACTTC.

This sequence joins TRBV15 and TRBJ2-7; 10 bases map to TRBD2. The length of the CDR3 is 16 residues. The trim removed 0 bases at V and 2 bases at J, leaving 4 bases unmatched. Per the germline V gene, CDR1 is LNHNV and CDR2 is YYDKDF (reference sequence). CDR3 sequence (DNA): TGTGCCACCAGCAGAGATCCCCTAGCGGGAGCCTACGAGCAGTACTTC. Encoded protein: CATSRDPLAGAYEQYF.